The 18 T cell receptor beta chains given below trace back to one sample, sequenced in a study of cytomegalovirus exposure and HLA in healthy donors. TCRdb keeps only in-frame clones here, not all; method: immunoSEQ multiplex PCR. This sample has more than 300,000 clones, with 86% found just once. Sequenced input: PBMCs. These receptor sequences come from a woman aged 18-30 years in good health and CMV-seronegative.

In DNA form, the CDR3 reads TGCGCCAGCAGCTTGGCCTGGGGGACAGGCTCCTACGAGCAGTACTTC. Its translation is CASSLAWGTGSYEQYF. The chain uses TRBV5-1 and TRBJ2-7, with TRBD1 matching 8 bases. The CDR3 consists of 16 residues. Germline-derived CDR1 and CDR2 are SGHRS and YFSETQ. The trim removed 0 bases at V and 0 bases at J, leaving 5 bases unmatched.

The chain employs TRBV29-1 and TRBJ1-5; TRBD1 might be the D (6 bases). Germline assignment: CDR1 SQVTM and CDR2 ANQGSEA. CDR3 size: 14 residues. Trimming took 6 bases from V and 6 from J, leaving 18 bases between them. CDR3 sequence (DNA): TGCAGCGTCCTCCTTAGGGGGGGCGGTCAGCCCCAGCATTTT. Amino acid sequence: CSVLLRGGGQPQHF.

This chain links TRBV27 with TRBJ2-1; D is perhaps TRBD2 (6 bases). V was clipped by 6 bases and J by 8 bases, with 14 bases between them. Per the germline V gene, CDR1 is MNHEY and CDR2 is SMNVEV (reference sequence). The CDR3 is 13 amino acids. The CDR3 protein is CASSPPGVDEQFF. DNA for the CDR3: TGTGCCAGCAGCCCCCCGGGAGTGGATGAGCAGTTCTTC.

The V call is TRBV28, the J call TRBJ1-6; D not certain. The germline gives CDR1 MDHEN, CDR2 SYDVKM. Trimming left V 3 bases short and J 7 bases short, with 16 bases between. The CDR3 is 16 amino acids. The chain's CDR3 is CASSFRPYAENSPLHF. CDR3 in DNA: TGTGCCAGCAGTTTTCGGCCCTACGCGGAAAATTCACCCCTCCACTTT.

The V call is TRBV30, the J call TRBJ1-1; TRBD1 matches 8 bases. Germline CDR1 is GTSNPN and CDR2 is SVGIG (reference sequence). The CDR3 is made up of 14 amino acids. V dropped 4 bases and J dropped 7; count of bases not matched to a gene: 11. CDR3 residues: CAWTGQGAFFEAFF. CDR3 in DNA: TGTGCCTGGACAGGACAGGGCGCTTTCTTTGAAGCTTTCTTT.

The chain has TRBV4-2 and TRBJ2-7; possible D gene TRBD1, 6 bases. The V gene's germline CDR1 is LGHNA and CDR2 YNFKEQ. The CDR3 is 13 amino acids. Trimming removed 0 bases from V and 4 bases from J, with 7 bases in between. The CDR3 nucleotides are TGTGCCAGCAGCCAAGAGGGGGCATACGAGCAGTACTTC. Encoded protein: CASSQEGAYEQYF.

The chain uses TRBV2 and TRBJ1-5; a possible D gene is TRBD1 (5 bases). V was trimmed by 8 bases and J by 5 bases, leaving 19 bases between them. The V gene's germline CDR1 is SNHLY and CDR2 FYNNEI. This CDR3 has 15 residues. Here the CDR3 reads CASAPGRSTDQPQHF. DNA of the CDR3: TGTGCCAGCGCCCCAGGGCGGAGTACTGATCAGCCCCAGCATTTT.

The chain has TRBV6-5 and TRBJ1-5; 8 positions agree with TRBD1. V dropped 6 bases and J dropped 4; count of bases not matched to a gene: 5. The CDR3 runs 14 residues. CDR1 is MNHEY and CDR2 is SVGAGI in the germline V gene. CDR3 sequence reads: CASRRTGRNQPQHF. Written as DNA, the CDR3 is TGTGCCAGCAGACGGACAGGGAGGAATCAGCCCCAGCATTTT.

V is TRBV28 and J is TRBJ2-7; 7 bases align to TRBD1. Per germline, CDR1 MDHEN and CDR2 SYDVKM. Losses at the gene ends were 3 bases for V and 6 bases for J; bases not matched to a gene: 8. This CDR3 is 14 amino acids long. CDR3 in DNA: TGTGCCAGCAGTTTTAATACAGGGGCCGTCGAGCAGTACTTC. Protein product: CASSFNTGAVEQYF.

As regards this clone: Other nucleotide sequences from this sample produce the same CDR3. V is TRBV6-1 and J is TRBJ1-1, with D tentatively TRBD1 (5 bases). Germline CDR1 reads MNHNS; CDR2 reads SASEGT. V was trimmed by 7 bases and J by 1 base, leaving 10 bases between them. The CDR3 has 13 residues. CDR3 bases: TGTGCCAGCACCCTCGGGGGGAACACTGAAGCTTTCTTT. This codes for CASTLGGNTEAFF.

The J gene is TRBJ1-5, the V gene TRBV2; no definite D call. The V and J ends lost 5 bases and 1 base respectively, with 9 bases between them. CDR1 SNHLY and CDR2 FYNNEI come from the germline V gene. This CDR3 comprises 14 residues. CDR3 protein: CASSKSSSNQPQHF. CDR3 nucleotide sequence: TGTGCCAGCAGTAAGTCGAGCAGCAATCAGCCCCAGCATTTT.

V gene TRBV28 combines with J gene TRBJ2-7, with a weak D call TRBD1 (6 bases). The CDR3 runs to 13 residues. The germline V and J ends were trimmed by 4 bases and 3 bases, with 10 bases remaining between them. Germline lookup yields CDR1 MDHEN and CDR2 SYDVKM. Here the CDR3 DNA reads TGTGCCAGCAGTTATGACAGGTACTACGAGCAGTACTTC. This encodes CASSYDRYYEQYF. Using reference TRBV28 and TRBJ2-7 for the parts outside the CDR3, the full variable domain is DVKVTQSSRYLVKRTGEKVFLECVQDMDHENMFWYRQDPGLGLRLIYFSYDVKMKEKGDIPEGYSVSREKKERFSLILESASTNQTSMYLCASSYDRYYEQYFGPGTRLTVT.

This clone occurred once. This chain links TRBV19 with TRBJ1-5; 7 nucleotides match TRBD1. Germline V gene sequence: CDR1 LNHDA, CDR2 SQIVND (reference sequence). With 10 bases clipped from V and 5 bases from J, the junction kept 8 bases outside the gene matches. This CDR3 has 13 amino acids. CDR3 sequence (DNA): TGTGCCACACGGGACAGTTACTATCAGCCCCAGCATTTT. Amino acid sequence: CATRDSYYQPQHF.

This clone has more than one count but fewer than ten. The rearrangement joins TRBV2 to TRBJ2-7; the D is unclear. CDR1 is SNHLY, CDR2 FYNNEI, per germline. The CDR3 sequence is 11 residues long. V lost 11 bases and J 3 bases, leaving 11 bases between the germline ends. CDR3 amino acids: CACRADYEQYF. Written as DNA, the CDR3 is TGTGCCTGCCGAGCCGACTACGAGCAGTACTTC.

J is TRBJ1-5 and V is TRBV19; a possible D gene is TRBD1 (6 bases). V dropped 2 bases and J dropped 1 base, with 12 bases sitting between them. CDR3 length: 16 amino acids. Germline V CDR1 and CDR2: LNHDA, SQIVND (reference sequence). CDR3 sequence: CASSILGGRSNQPQHF. Here the CDR3 DNA reads TGTGCCAGTAGTATACTAGGGGGTAGGAGCAATCAGCCCCAGCATTTT.

The chain combines TRBV28 with TRBJ1-5; possibly TRBD1 for D (6 bases). The germline gives CDR1 MDHEN, CDR2 SYDVKM. Trimming removed 5 bases from V and 9 bases from J, with 14 bases in between. The CDR3 has 13 amino acids. CDR3 coding DNA: TGTGCCAGCAGTCTCAGGGGTCCCCGGCCCCAGCATTTT. Its translation is CASSLRGPRPQHF.

This clone was seen a single time. CDR3 DNA sequence: TGTGCCAGCAGCTTTAGGACTAGCGGGGAGATGGATGAGCAGTTCTTC. Amino acid sequence: CASSFRTSGEMDEQFF. The chain combines TRBV4-2 with TRBJ2-1; TRBD2 aligns across 12 bases. The CDR3 covers 16 residues. V lost 5 bases, J lost 8 bases, and 10 bases stayed unmatched. Germline V lookup: CDR1 LGHNA, CDR2 YNFKEQ.

This chain connects TRBV6-1 to TRBJ1-1; a weak D match, TRBD1 (6 bases). Deletions cut 1 base from V and 5 bases from J, with 8 bases between. The CDR3 length is 13 residues. Germline CDR1 MNHNS, CDR2 SASEGT. Written as DNA, the CDR3 is TGTGCCAGCAGTGAAGAGGGGGGGACTGAAGCTTTCTTT. This gives the protein CASSEEGGTEAFF.